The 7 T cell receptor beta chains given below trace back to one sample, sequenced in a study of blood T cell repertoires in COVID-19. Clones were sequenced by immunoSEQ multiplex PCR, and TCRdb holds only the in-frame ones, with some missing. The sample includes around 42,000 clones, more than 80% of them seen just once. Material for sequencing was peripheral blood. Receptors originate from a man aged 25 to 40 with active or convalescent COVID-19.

CDR3 DNA sequence: TGTGCCAGCAAAAAGGAAGGACAGAGCACTGAAGCTTTCTTT. Translated: CASKKEGQSTEAFF. The chain uses TRBV2 and TRBJ1-1; D may be TRBD1 (6 bases). CDR3 length: 14 amino acids. Germline V gives CDR1 SNHLY, CDR2 FYNNEI. V lost 7 bases to trimming and J lost 4 bases, with 16 bases between them.

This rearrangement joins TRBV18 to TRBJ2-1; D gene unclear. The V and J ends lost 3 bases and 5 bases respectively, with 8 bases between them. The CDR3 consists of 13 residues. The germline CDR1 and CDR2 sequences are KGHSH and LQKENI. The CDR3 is CASSPGPNNEQFF. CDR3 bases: TGTGCCAGCTCACCTGGCCCGAACAATGAGCAGTTCTTC.

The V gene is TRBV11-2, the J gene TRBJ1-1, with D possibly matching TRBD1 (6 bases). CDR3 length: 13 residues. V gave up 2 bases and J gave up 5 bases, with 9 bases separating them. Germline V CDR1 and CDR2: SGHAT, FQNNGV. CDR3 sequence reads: CASSLTGQTEAFF. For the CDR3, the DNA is TGTGCCAGCAGCTTAACAGGGCAGACTGAAGCTTTCTTT.

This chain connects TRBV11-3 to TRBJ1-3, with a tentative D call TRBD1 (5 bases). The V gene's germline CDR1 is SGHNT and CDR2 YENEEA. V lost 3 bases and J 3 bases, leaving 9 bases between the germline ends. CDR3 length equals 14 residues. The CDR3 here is CASSLSGVGNTIYF. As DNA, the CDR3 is TGTGCCAGCAGCTTGTCGGGGGTTGGAAACACCATATATTTT.

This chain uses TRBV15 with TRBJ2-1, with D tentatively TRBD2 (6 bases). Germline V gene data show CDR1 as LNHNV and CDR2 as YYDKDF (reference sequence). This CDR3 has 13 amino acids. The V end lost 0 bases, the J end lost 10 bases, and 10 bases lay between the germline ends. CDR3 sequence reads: CATSRDRGYEQFF. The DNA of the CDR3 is TGTGCCACCAGCAGAGATCGGGGGTACGAGCAGTTCTTC.

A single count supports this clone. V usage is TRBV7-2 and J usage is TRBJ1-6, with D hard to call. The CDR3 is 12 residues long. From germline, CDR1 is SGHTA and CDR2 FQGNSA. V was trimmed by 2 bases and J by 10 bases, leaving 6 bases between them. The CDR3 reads CASSLWESPLHF. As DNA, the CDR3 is TGTGCCAGCAGCTTATGGGAGTCACCCCTCCACTTT.

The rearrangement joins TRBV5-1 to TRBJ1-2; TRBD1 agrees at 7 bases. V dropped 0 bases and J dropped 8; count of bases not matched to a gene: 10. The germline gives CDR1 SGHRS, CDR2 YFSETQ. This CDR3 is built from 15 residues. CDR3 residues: CASSLAPTGYEGYTF. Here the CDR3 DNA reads TGCGCCAGCAGCTTGGCCCCGACAGGGTATGAGGGCTACACCTTC.